Below are 22 T cell receptor beta chains sequenced from a single sample in a study of shared clonotypes between healthy human individuals. TCRdb's table, derived via immunoSEQ multiplex PCR, lists solely in-frame clones and lacks some. This table has 2.5 million or so clones, around nine tenths appearing once. Sequenced sample: naive CD4+ T cells sorted from blood. Subset specified: CD45RA+ positively selected. The receptor set was obtained from a man between 18 and 35 years old in good health.

The sample holds one count of this clone. This chain links TRBV15 with TRBJ2-3, with 12 bases aligning to TRBD2. CDR3 length: 15 residues. Per germline, CDR1 LNHNV and CDR2 YYDKDF (reference sequence). V was pared by 2 bases and J by 4 bases, with 1 base of the junction left unmatched. CDR3 DNA sequence: TGTGCCACCAGCAGACTAGCGGGGGGGGCAGATACGCAGTATTTT. Amino acid sequence: CATSRLAGGADTQYF. Combining the CDR3 with reference TRBV15 and TRBJ2-3 gives the whole variable domain DAMVIQNPRYQVTQFGKPVTLSCSQTLNHNVMYWYQQKSSQAPKLLFHYYDKDFNNEADTPDNFQSRRPNTSFCFLDIRSPGLGDTAMYLCATSRLAGGADTQYFGPGTRLTVL.

The V gene is TRBV7-8, the J gene TRBJ2-2; D not certain. The V gene's germline CDR1 is SGHVS and CDR2 FQNEAQ. The CDR3 totals 12 residues. V was pared by 4 bases and J by 5 bases, with 5 bases between. The CDR3 nucleotides read TGTGCCAGCAGCTATCGGACCGGGGAGCTGTTTTTT. Translation gives CASSYRTGELFF.

The chain has TRBV7-8 and TRBJ2-5; D uncertain. The V end was cut by 1 base, the J end by 3 bases, with 6 bases between. Germline-derived CDR1 and CDR2 are SGHVS and FQNEAQ. This CDR3 has 13 amino acids. CDR3 residues: CASSLGLKETQYF. CDR3 bases: TGTGCCAGCAGCTTAGGCCTAAAAGAGACCCAGTACTTC.

The J gene is TRBJ2-7, the V gene TRBV27; D not certain. The V end lost 3 bases, the J end lost 0 bases, and 18 bases lay between the germline ends. Germline lookup yields CDR1 MNHEY and CDR2 SMNVEV (reference sequence). The length of the CDR3 is 17 residues. This chain's CDR3 is CASSFGAPGHSSYEQYF. CDR3 in DNA: TGTGCCAGCAGTTTCGGAGCGCCGGGCCATTCCTCCTACGAGCAGTACTTC.

This clone came up once. The chain combines TRBV9 with TRBJ1-3; D gene uncertain. The CDR3 is made up of 17 amino acids. The V gene's germline CDR1 is SGDLS and CDR2 YYNGEE. Trimming stripped 0 bases from V and 0 bases from J, with 13 bases between. The CDR3 coding sequence is TGTGCCAGCAGCGTAGGCGGCACCAGCAACTCTGGAAACACCATATATTTT. Amino acid sequence: CASSVGGTSNSGNTIYF.

J is TRBJ2-1 and V is TRBV19; 7 nucleotides line up with TRBD1. The germline CDR1 and CDR2 sequences are LNHDA and SQIVND (reference sequence). The CDR3 spans 13 residues. With 3 bases clipped from V and 15 bases from J, the junction kept 11 bases outside the gene matches. In nucleotides, the CDR3 is TGTGCCAGTAGTATCTACAGGGGCCAGTCGGCGTTCTTC. Protein sequence: CASSIYRGQSAFF. The variable domain in full, completed from reference TRBV19 and TRBJ2-1, reads DGGITQSPKYLFRKEGQNVTLSCEQNLNHDAMYWYRQDPGQGLRLIYYSQIVNDFQKGDIAEGYSVSREKKESFPLTVTSAQKNPTAFYLCASSIYRGQSAFFGPGTRLTVL.

This chain links TRBV6-1 with TRBJ1-4, with a possible D match to TRBD1 (6 bases). The CDR3 consists of 13 residues. Trimming took 7 bases from V and 5 from J, leaving 11 bases between them. Per germline, CDR1 MNHNS and CDR2 SASEGT. DNA for the CDR3: TGTGCCAGCATCCGGGACACAAATGAAAAACTGTTTTTT. This sequence encodes CASIRDTNEKLFF.

The V call is TRBV21-1, the J call TRBJ2-7; the D call in the table, TRBD1, was not verified against the DNA. TRBV21-1 is a listed pseudogene. The CDR3 totals 16 residues. The CDR3 reads CASSKAGQGARHEQYF. The CDR3, as DNA: TGTGCCAGCAGCAAAGCGGGACAGGGGGCGCGCCACGAGCAGTACTTC.

The chain carries TRBV30 and TRBJ2-5, with D possibly being TRBD2 (6 bases). Trimming pared 2 bases from V and 4 bases from J, leaving 8 bases between. Germline CDR1 reads GTSNPN; CDR2 reads SVGIG (reference sequence). This CDR3 is built from 12 residues. The DNA of the CDR3 is TGTGCCTGGAGTATGGAGGGAGAGACCCAGTACTTC. It codes for CAWSMEGETQYF.

A word on this clone: The identical CDR3 is also encoded by other nucleotide sequences in the sample. This chain joins TRBV6-6 and TRBJ2-7; 7 bases line up with TRBD2. The V gene's germline CDR1 is MNHNY and CDR2 SVGAGI (reference sequence). This CDR3 contains 14 residues. V lost 0 bases to trimming and J lost 2 bases; unmatched junction nucleotides: 1. CDR3 in amino acids: CASSYSAGPYEQYF. CDR3 bases: TGTGCCAGCAGTTACTCAGCGGGACCCTACGAGCAGTACTTC.

This sequence joins TRBV7-2 and TRBJ2-7; TRBD2 aligns across 8 bases. Trimming cost V 2 bases and J 5 bases; bases outside gene matches: 5. In germline, CDR1 is SGHTA, CDR2 FQGNSA. The CDR3 runs to 14 residues. CDR3 protein: CASSLSGGPDEQYF. CDR3 DNA: TGTGCCAGCAGCTTATCGGGAGGGCCTGACGAGCAGTACTTC.

The rearrangement links TRBV5-8 to TRBJ1-3; weak D call: TRBD1 (6 bases). V was trimmed by 7 bases and J by 6 bases, leaving 17 bases between them. The CDR3 has 14 amino acids. CDR1 is SGHTS, CDR2 YDEGEE, per germline. CDR3 sequence: CASLPSRGVNTIYF. In DNA, the CDR3 is TGTGCCAGCTTACCTTCGAGGGGGGTAAACACCATATATTTT.

The gene calls are TRBV19 and TRBJ2-5, with TRBD1 as a possible D gene (5 bases). The germline V and J ends were trimmed by 1 base and 0 bases, with 9 bases remaining between them. CDR3 size: 15 residues. Germline V gene sequence: CDR1 LNHDA, CDR2 SQIVND (reference sequence). Here the CDR3 reads CASSIGGVDQETQYF. The CDR3 region has the DNA TGTGCCAGTAGTATAGGGGGCGTGGACCAAGAGACCCAGTACTTC.

V usage is TRBV5-1 and J usage is TRBJ2-1; D is possibly TRBD1 or TRBD2 (6 bases each). The CDR3 is made up of 14 amino acids. Per the germline V gene, CDR1 is SGHRS and CDR2 is YFSETQ. The ends were cut back, 0 bases at V and 8 bases at J, with 12 bases in the middle. This CDR3 is CASSLGRGGDEQFF. The CDR3 DNA follows: TGCGCCAGCAGCTTGGGCAGGGGCGGGGATGAGCAGTTCTTC.

This clone was seen a single time. V usage is TRBV30 and J usage is TRBJ2-5, with D possibly being TRBD1 (6 bases). The germline CDR1 and CDR2 sequences are GTSNPN and SVGIG (reference sequence). This CDR3 comprises 14 residues. Trimming shortened V by 3 bases and J by 4 bases, and 15 bases separated the two germline ends. The CDR3 DNA reads TGTGCCTGGAGGGTGACAGGAATATTAGAGACCCAGTACTTC. Its protein is CAWRVTGILETQYF.

As regards this clone: The same CDR3 is also encoded by other DNA sequences in this sample. This chain links TRBV5-6 with TRBJ2-3, with TRBD2 matching over 15 bases. The junction had 8 bases not matched to a gene; V was cut back by 3 bases and J by 6 bases. Germline CDR1 is SGHDT and CDR2 is YYEEEE. The CDR3 loop spans 17 amino acids. CDR3 nucleotides: TGTGCCAGCAGCTCGGGACTAGCGGGGGGTCGGCAGGATACGCAGTATTTT. Translated, it gives CASSSGLAGGRQDTQYF.

The rearrangement joins TRBV10-3 to TRBJ2-3; tentatively, D is TRBD2 (6 bases). This CDR3 is built from 13 residues. Trimming stripped 4 bases from V and 9 bases from J, with 14 bases between. CDR1 and CDR2 (germline): ENHRY, SYGVKD. Here the CDR3 reads CAISGGTEGTQYF. CDR3 coding DNA: TGTGCCATCAGTGGGGGGACGGAGGGAACGCAGTATTTT.

The V and J genes are TRBV28 and TRBJ2-4; D tentatively reads TRBD1 or TRBD2 (5 bases each). V lost 6 bases to trimming and J lost 5 bases, with 17 bases between them. CDR1 and CDR2 from the germline V gene are MDHEN and SYDVKM. The CDR3 covers 15 residues. CDR3 protein: CASRGDWGSENIQYF. DNA for the CDR3: TGTGCCAGCAGGGGGGATTGGGGAAGTGAAAACATTCAGTACTTC.

This chain links TRBV19 with TRBJ2-3; no clear D. The germline V and J ends were trimmed by 1 base and 4 bases, with 12 bases remaining between them. This CDR3 comprises 15 residues. Germline CDR1 LNHDA, CDR2 SQIVND (reference sequence). In DNA form, the CDR3 reads TGTGCCAGTAGTATAGCAGGACGGTCTCCAGATACGCAGTATTTT. Translated: CASSIAGRSPDTQYF.

Comments on this clone: This same CDR3 is encoded by further DNA sequences in the sample. The chain combines TRBV7-2 with TRBJ2-3; D unclear. The ends were cut back, 4 bases at V and 6 bases at J, with 8 bases in the middle. Germline V gene lookup returns CDR1 SGHTA and CDR2 FQGNSA. The CDR3 contains 12 residues. The CDR3 DNA follows: TGTGCCAGCAGCTCAAGGGTGGATACGCAGTATTTT. Translation gives CASSSRVDTQYF.

In its sample, this clone was seen a few times. The chain links TRBV6-6 to TRBJ2-7, with D perhaps matching TRBD1 or TRBD2 (5 bases each). Germline assignment: CDR1 MNHNY and CDR2 SVGAGI (reference sequence). Between the trimmed V and J ends, which lost 2 bases and 5 bases, there was a span of 13 bases. The CDR3 runs to 14 residues. The DNA of the CDR3 is TGTGCCAGCAGTTACATATCGAGGGGAGACGAGCAGTACTTC. Translated, it gives CASSYISRGDEQYF.

This clone was seen only once. The chain couples TRBV7-2 to TRBJ1-1, with D uncertain. This CDR3 contains 13 residues. Trimming pared 5 bases from V and 4 bases from J, leaving 11 bases between. Germline CDR1 SGHTA, CDR2 FQGNSA. CDR3 bases: TGTGCCAGCAGCCGTAACCGTGTCACTGAAGCTTTCTTT. Translating it yields CASSRNRVTEAFF.